Following are 8 T cell receptor beta chains from one sample sequenced in a study of vaccination effects on CD4 cells after COVID-19 (dated by TCRdb to between 2021 and 2024). These TCRs' antigens remain unknown. Receptor amplification or capture employed the immunoSEQ multiplex PCR assay. Drawn from immuneACCESS, this table holds only the in-frame rearrangements with V and J called that TCRdb kept. Clones are partly lost; checked studies trace under half to an unresolved V gene and leave the rest unexplained. The sample table holds tens of thousands of clones, of which 60% to 80% were seen once. The ten largest make up roughly 6.5% of the sample. To identify antigen-specific CD4+ T cell clonotypes by their expansion, the ViraFEST assay first stimulated PBMC with viral peptide pools and then applied TCR sequencing. After around eleven days of culture, CD4+ T cells were isolated with the EasySep CD4+ T cell isolation kit. Participants received two doses of either the BNT162b2 or the mRNA-1273 mRNA SARS-CoV-2 vaccine.

The source was CD4+ T cells from PBMCs cultured with SARS-CoV-2 spike peptides, collected after COVID-19 vaccination. Per the publication, the cell subset or site label means: SARS-CoV-2 spike overlapping peptide pool stimulation. The receptor source for this set is a human donor who received a COVID-19 vaccine. Some clones in this sample may be carry-over from other donors' samples.

The chain employs TRBV7-2 and TRBJ1-6; the match to TRBD1 covers 7 bases. The CDR3 consists of 15 residues. Germline assignment: CDR1 SGHTA and CDR2 FQGNSA. Unmatched junction bases numbered 6, after V lost 3 bases and J lost 7 bases. The CDR3 DNA follows: TGTGCCAGCAGCTTTCCTTACAGGGGAAATTCACCCCTCCACTTT. Encoded protein: CASSFPYRGNSPLHF.

The chain links TRBV5-4 to TRBJ2-1; either TRBD1 or TRBD2 may fit D (5 bases each). This CDR3 contains 14 residues. V lost 4 bases and J lost 8, with 16 bases in between. Germline loops: CDR1 SGHNT, CDR2 YYREEE (reference sequence). CDR3 nucleotides: TGTGCCAGCAGCCTGGGGACGTCCCCCCATGAGCAGTTCTTC. It is translated as CASSLGTSPHEQFF.

This rearrangement joins TRBV4-2 to TRBJ2-3, with a possible D match to TRBD2 (6 bases). The length of the CDR3 is 13 residues. Between the trimmed V and J ends, which lost 0 bases and 5 bases, there was a span of 6 bases. The V gene's germline CDR1 is LGHNA and CDR2 YNFKEQ. The CDR3 region has the DNA TGTGCCAGCAGCCAAGAGGGAGGAGATACGCAGTATTTT. It encodes CASSQEGGDTQYF.

The CDR3 protein is CASSFYGEGYEKLFF. The DNA for the CDR3 is TGTGCCAGCAGCTTTTACGGGGAAGGATACGAAAAACTGTTTTTT. The rearrangement uses TRBV5-4 and TRBJ1-4; no definite D call. Germline CDR1 is SGHNT and CDR2 is YYREEE (reference sequence). CDR3 length: 15 residues. V was shortened by 2 bases and J by 8 bases, with 16 bases between the two germline ends.

This chain joins TRBV12-3 or TRBV12-4 and TRBJ2-1; D unresolved. Trimming stripped 3 bases from V and 7 bases from J, with 10 bases between. The CDR3 runs 13 residues. CDR3 region: CASSFRVLNEQFF. CDR3 DNA sequence: TGTGCCAGCAGTTTTAGGGTTCTAAATGAGCAGTTCTTC.

In its sample, this clone was seen once. The chain joins TRBV28 to TRBJ2-7; tentatively, D is TRBD1 (7 bases). V shed 11 bases and J shed 4 bases, with 15 bases lying between them. Germline assignment: CDR1 MDHEN and CDR2 SYDVKM. The CDR3 is 12 amino acids. DNA for the CDR3: TGTGCCGCAGGACTACAGGGGTACGAGCAGTACGTC. It encodes CAAGLQGYEQYV.

The genes are TRBV7-2 and TRBJ2-5, with 12 bases identical to TRBD2. Trimming took 0 bases from V and 2 from J; bases not matched to a gene: 1. This CDR3 has 16 residues. Germline-derived CDR1 and CDR2 are SGHTA and FQGNSA. CDR3 sequence reads: CASSLALAGGQETQYF. The CDR3 DNA sequence: TGTGCCAGCAGCTTAGCACTAGCGGGGGGTCAAGAGACCCAGTACTTC.

The chain employs TRBV7-2 and TRBJ1-5, with D perhaps TRBD1 (5 bases). Trimming took off 3 bases at V and 6 bases at J, with 15 bases between the two ends. Germline V CDR1 and CDR2: SGHTA, FQGNSA. This CDR3 contains 15 residues. The CDR3 DNA is TGTGCCAGCAGCTTCGAGGTCCAGGGACCTCAGCCCCAGCATTTT. Encoded protein: CASSFEVQGPQPQHF.